This T cell receptor beta chain comes out of a study of shared T cell receptors in the human thymus. In germline, CDR1 is SGHNT, CDR2 YENEEA. With V trimmed by 4 bases and J by 2 bases, 3 bases remained unmatched. This CDR3 has 16 residues. Clones were read by immunoSEQ multiplex PCR, and TCRdb kept only the in-frame ones, dropping some. The top ten hold 0.01% of the sample, which has about 610,000 clones, roughly 88% seen once. These data are also associated with another study on human thymus T cells.

The TCR was taken from a boy in the first two years of life with a congenital heart defect. The sample was thymocytes. This chain uses TRBV11-3 with TRBJ2-1; 12 bases line up with TRBD2. CDR3 sequence (DNA): TGTGCCAGCAGCTACGGACTAGCGGGACCCTACAATGAGCAGTTCTTC. Translation: CASSYGLAGPYNEQFF.